The 23 T cell receptor beta chains listed next were all sequenced from one sample in a study of cytomegalovirus exposure and HLA in healthy donors. Use of 60 Vbeta and 13 Jbeta primers characterized the PCR. Using immunoSEQ multiplex PCR, the repertoire was profiled, and TCRdb retains in-frame clones only, with some absent. The sample includes approximately 110,000 clones, roughly three quarters of them seen just once. Sequenced input: PBMCs. Receptors were obtained from a woman younger than 45 in good health and CMV-seronegative.

V is TRBV4-3 and J is TRBJ1-5, with D possibly TRBD1 on 5 matching bases. CDR3 length equals 18 residues. Per the germline V gene, CDR1 is LGHNA and CDR2 is YSLEER. V lost 0 bases, J lost 4 bases, and 19 bases lay in between. The DNA for the CDR3 is TGCGCCAGCAGCCAAGACTTCTATGTTGCAGGGCTAAATCAGCCCCAGCATTTT. It yields the protein CASSQDFYVAGLNQPQHF.

This clone was counted a few times. The chain is built from TRBV7-2 and TRBJ1-1, with D possibly matching TRBD1 (6 bases). Trimming pared 0 bases from V and 4 bases from J, leaving 15 bases between. This CDR3 is 16 amino acids long. Germline CDR1 is SGHTA and CDR2 is FQGNSA. This CDR3 is CASSLAWDNVVTEAFF. The CDR3 nucleotides read TGTGCCAGCAGCTTAGCGTGGGACAATGTAGTCACTGAAGCTTTCTTT.

The rearrangement joins TRBV14 to TRBJ1-1; D may be TRBD1 (6 bases). Germline V gives CDR1 SGHDN, CDR2 FVKESK. The CDR3 is made up of 14 amino acids. The V and J ends lost 1 base and 1 base respectively, with 7 bases between them. CDR3 nucleotide sequence: TGTGCCAGCAGCCAAGGGGGGCCGAACACTGAAGCTTTCTTT. Translating it yields CASSQGGPNTEAFF.

This rearrangement joins TRBV5-1 to TRBJ2-3; a weak D match, TRBD2 (6 bases). The V gene lost 0 bases and the J gene lost 0 bases, with 11 bases spanning the gap. There are 16 residues in the CDR3. From germline, CDR1 is SGHRS and CDR2 YFSETQ. As DNA, the CDR3 is TGCGCCAGCAGCTTGGCCACTAGCCCTAGCACAGATACGCAGTATTTT. It is translated as CASSLATSPSTDTQYF.

V is TRBV27 and J is TRBJ1-6, with D possibly being TRBD1 (6 bases). This CDR3 has 16 amino acids. CDR1 and CDR2 from the germline V gene are MNHEY and SMNVEV (reference sequence). DNA of the CDR3: TGTGCTAAATACAGGGATTTACGGTCCTATAATTCACCCCTCCACTTT. Residues: CAKYRDLRSYNSPLHF.

This rearrangement joins TRBV9 to TRBJ1-2; 7 bases map to TRBD1. The CDR3 has 15 amino acids. Unmatched junction bases numbered 13, after V lost 9 bases and J lost 2 bases. Germline-derived CDR1 and CDR2 are SGDLS and YYNGEE. The CDR3 bases are TGTGCCACCTCCCCCGGGACAGCTTCGAACTATGGCTACACCTTC. This sequence encodes CATSPGTASNYGYTF. The whole variable domain, filled in from reference TRBV9 and TRBJ1-2, reads DSGVTQTPKHLITATGQRVTLRCSPRSGDLSVYWYQQSLDQGLQFLIQYYNGEERAKGNILERFSAQQFPDLHSELNLSSLELGDSALYFCATSPGTASNYGYTFGSGTRLTVV.

The V and J genes are TRBV5-6 and TRBJ1-1, with a possible D match to TRBD1 (5 bases). V lost 0 bases and J 4 bases, leaving 10 bases between the germline ends. Germline V gives CDR1 SGHDT, CDR2 YYEEEE. The CDR3 loop spans 14 amino acids. CDR3 region: CASSLGLQGTEAFF. In DNA form, the CDR3 reads TGTGCCAGCAGCTTGGGACTGCAGGGCACTGAAGCTTTCTTT.

This clone came up once. CDR3 in DNA: TGTGCCAGCAGCTTAGTTAGACATGTCCAAGAGACCCAGTACTTC. Encoded protein: CASSLVRHVQETQYF. This chain joins TRBV7-2 and TRBJ2-5; no firm D call. V shed 1 base and J shed 1 base, with 10 bases lying between them. CDR1 SGHTA and CDR2 FQGNSA come from the germline V gene. CDR3 length: 15 residues.

This chain connects TRBV7-3 to TRBJ2-4, with a possible D match to TRBD1 (5 bases). V was pared by 1 base and J by 5 bases, with 12 bases between. This CDR3 has 15 amino acids. From germline, CDR1 is SGHTA and CDR2 FQGTGA. CDR3 in amino acids: CASSLSRVQENIQYF. In DNA, the CDR3 is TGTGCCAGCAGCTTAAGTAGGGTACAGGAAAACATTCAGTACTTC. Full variable domain (remainder filled in from reference TRBV7-3 and TRBJ2-4): GAGVSQTPSNKVTEKGKYVELRCDPISGHTALYWYRQSLGQGPEFLIYFQGTGAADDSGLPNDRFFAVRPEGSVSTLKIQRTERGDSAVYLCASSLSRVQENIQYFGAGTRLSVL.

The gene calls are TRBV15 and TRBJ2-5, with D uncertain. The length of the CDR3 is 16 residues. With 0 bases removed from V and 5 bases from J, the gap between germline ends came to 16 bases. CDR1 and CDR2 from the germline V gene are LNHNV and YYDKDF (reference sequence). The CDR3 DNA reads TGTGCCACCAGCAGAGACGGTCGCGGCGGTTTTGAGACCCAGTACTTC. It yields the protein CATSRDGRGGFETQYF.

This clone was picked up a small number of times. The chain has TRBV2 and TRBJ1-4, with 7 positions matching TRBD1. Trimming at V came to 10 bases and at J to 6 bases, leaving 11 bases not matched to a gene. This CDR3 comprises 14 residues. Germline V CDR1 and CDR2: SNHLY, FYNNEI. CDR3 protein: CATMGTEVDEKLFF. In nucleotides, the CDR3 is TGTGCCACCATGGGGACAGAGGTGGATGAAAAACTGTTTTTT. Looking up the rest from reference TRBV2 and TRBJ1-4 gives the full variable domain: EPEVTQTPSHQVTQMGQEVILRCVPISNHLYFYWYRQILGQKVEFLVSFYNNEISEKSEIFDDQFSVERPDGSNFTLKIRSTKLEDSAMYFCATMGTEVDEKLFFGSGTQLSVL.

This clone was detected only once. The rearrangement links TRBV7-6 to TRBJ2-7; weak D call: TRBD1 (6 bases). Germline values: CDR1 SGHVS, CDR2 FNYEAQ. V gave up 5 bases and J gave up 6 bases, with 11 bases separating them. This CDR3 contains 12 residues. The CDR3 spells CASSQTGLEQYF. CDR3 nucleotides: TGTGCCAGCAGCCAAACAGGGCTCGAGCAGTACTTC.

This clone was seen a handful of times. V gene TRBV6-6 combines with J gene TRBJ1-4; no definite D call. CDR1 and CDR2 from the germline V gene are MNHNY and SVGAGI (reference sequence). Trimming took off 5 bases at V and 8 bases at J, with 12 bases between the two ends. The CDR3 has 13 residues. This CDR3 reads CASSGQVVEKLFF. CDR3 coding DNA: TGTGCCAGCAGTGGGCAGGTCGTGGAAAAACTGTTTTTT.

The chain links TRBV18 to TRBJ1-1, with 7 nucleotides matching TRBD1. V was pared by 5 bases and J by 4 bases, with 10 bases of the junction left unmatched. This CDR3 spans 15 amino acids. Germline CDR1 reads KGHSH; CDR2 reads LQKENI. CDR3 nucleotide sequence: TGTGCCAGCTCATTGACGACAGGGAGTAGCACTGAAGCTTTCTTT. Its protein product is CASSLTTGSSTEAFF.

The chain couples TRBV4-1 to TRBJ1-3, with a tentative D call TRBD1 (5 bases). Germline V gene data show CDR1 as MGHRA and CDR2 as YSYEKL. The ends were cut back, 3 bases at V and 2 bases at J, with 11 bases in the middle. CDR3 length equals 15 residues. The CDR3, as DNA: TGCGCCAGCAGCCAGGCGGGACTAACTGGAAACACCATATATTTT. Translated: CASSQAGLTGNTIYF.

The V gene is TRBV27, the J gene TRBJ2-3, with 7 positions matching TRBD2. V shed 11 bases and J 2 bases; nucleotides not matched to a gene: 13. CDR3 length equals 15 residues. Germline V CDR1 and CDR2: MNHEY, SMNVEV (reference sequence). The CDR3 spells CASGTGGGLTDTQYF. The CDR3 DNA sequence: TGTGCCTCTGGAACTGGCGGGGGACTCACAGATACGCAGTATTTT.

This chain links TRBV30 with TRBJ1-5; D remains unclear. This CDR3 has 14 residues. The germline gives CDR1 GTSNPN, CDR2 SVGIG (reference sequence). V shed 0 bases and J shed 4 bases, with 10 bases lying between them. The CDR3 region is CAWSVGSWNQPQHF. The CDR3 bases are TGTGCCTGGAGTGTGGGCAGTTGGAATCAGCCCCAGCATTTT.

The chain recombines TRBV19 with TRBJ2-7; 8 nucleotides line up with TRBD1. The junction had 10 bases not matched to a gene; V was cut back by 8 bases and J by 4 bases. The length of the CDR3 is 14 residues. Germline V gives CDR1 LNHDA, CDR2 SQIVND (reference sequence). This chain's CDR3 is CASQPTGGGYEQYF. The CDR3, as DNA: TGTGCCAGTCAACCAACAGGGGGTGGGTACGAGCAGTACTTC. The full variable domain, rest sourced from reference TRBV19 and TRBJ2-7, is DGGITQSPKYLFRKEGQNVTLSCEQNLNHDAMYWYRQDPGQGLRLIYYSQIVNDFQKGDIAEGYSVSREKKESFPLTVTSAQKNPTAFYLCASQPTGGGYEQYFGPGTRLTVT.

In nucleotides, the CDR3 is TGTGCAAGTCGCCAGACCTCGACAGGGAGGTCAGTTGGACGCAATCAGCCCCAGCATTTT. Translating gives CASRQTSTGRSVGRNQPQHF. The rearrangement joins TRBV12-2 to TRBJ1-5; TRBD1 reflects the table's D call only, with no check against the DNA. TRBV12-2 is deemed a pseudogene. The CDR3 extends over 20 amino acids.

This chain joins TRBV6-5 and TRBJ2-7, with D unresolved. CDR3 length equals 13 residues. Germline assignment: CDR1 MNHEY and CDR2 SVGAGI. V was trimmed by 0 bases and J by 3 bases, leaving 6 bases between them. The CDR3 protein is CASSYSTGYEQYF. Written as DNA, the CDR3 is TGTGCCAGCAGTTACTCGACGGGCTACGAGCAGTACTTC.

This clone has only a few counts. The V call is TRBV29-1, the J call TRBJ1-2; maybe TRBD1 (6 bases). This CDR3 region has 12 residues. CDR1 is SQVTM, CDR2 ANQGSEA, per germline. V was pared by 6 bases and J by 7 bases, with 15 bases between. CDR3 residues: CSVANREGGYTF. Written as DNA, the CDR3 is TGCAGCGTCGCTAACAGGGAGGGTGGCTACACCTTC.

This rearrangement joins TRBV7-2 to TRBJ2-5, with 7 bases aligning to TRBD2. Germline V lookup: CDR1 SGHTA, CDR2 FQGNSA. V was clipped by 5 bases and J by 5 bases; unmatched bases: 8. The CDR3 consists of 14 residues. CDR3 DNA sequence: TGTGCCAGCAGCCGGGACTACACTTCGGAGACCCAGTACTTC. Translated, it gives CASSRDYTSETQYF. The full variable domain, with the rest looked up from reference TRBV7-2 and TRBJ2-5, is GAGVSQSPSNKVTEKGKDVELRCDPISGHTALYWYRQSLGQGLEFLIYFQGNSAPDKSGLPSDRFSAERTGGSVSTLTIQRTQQEDSAVYLCASSRDYTSETQYFGPGTRLLVL.

This chain links TRBV6-1 with TRBJ2-7; 9 bases are a match to TRBD1. The J segment lost 7 bases and the V segment lost 3 bases, leaving 10 bases of the junction unmatched. Germline V lookup: CDR1 MNHNS, CDR2 SASEGT. There are 15 residues in the CDR3. CDR3 loop: CASSDTGTGRDEQYF. Here the CDR3 DNA reads TGTGCCAGCAGTGACACCGGGACAGGGAGAGATGAGCAGTACTTC.